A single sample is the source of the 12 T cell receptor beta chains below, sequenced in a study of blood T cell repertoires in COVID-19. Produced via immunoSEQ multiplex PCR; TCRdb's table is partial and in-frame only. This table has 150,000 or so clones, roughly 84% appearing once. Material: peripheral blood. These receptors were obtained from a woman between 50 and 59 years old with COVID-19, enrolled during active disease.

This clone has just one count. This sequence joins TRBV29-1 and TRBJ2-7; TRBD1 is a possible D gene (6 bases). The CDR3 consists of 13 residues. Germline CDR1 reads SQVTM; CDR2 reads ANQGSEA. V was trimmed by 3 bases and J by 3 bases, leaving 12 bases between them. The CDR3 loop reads CSVDVRGNYEQYF. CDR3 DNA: TGCAGCGTTGATGTCAGGGGAAACTACGAGCAGTACTTC.

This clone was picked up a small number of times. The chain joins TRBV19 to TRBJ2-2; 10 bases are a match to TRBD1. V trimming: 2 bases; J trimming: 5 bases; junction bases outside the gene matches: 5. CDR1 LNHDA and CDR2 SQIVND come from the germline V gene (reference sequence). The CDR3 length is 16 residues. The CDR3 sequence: CASSIRDRGGTGELFF. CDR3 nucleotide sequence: TGTGCCAGTAGTATAAGGGACAGGGGTGGAACCGGGGAGCTGTTTTTT.

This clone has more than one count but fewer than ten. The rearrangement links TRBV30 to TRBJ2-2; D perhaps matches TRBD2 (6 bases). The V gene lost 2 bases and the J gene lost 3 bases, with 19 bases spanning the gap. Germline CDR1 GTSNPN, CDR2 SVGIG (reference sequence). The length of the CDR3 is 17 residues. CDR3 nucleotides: TGTGCCTGGAGTATCGAACGGGGGAGTTGGGACACCGGGGAGCTGTTTTTT. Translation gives CAWSIERGSWDTGELFF.

The CDR3, as DNA: TGTGCCAGCTCACCTCCGGGACAGGGGGGTGTCTTGCGAGGCTACACCTTC. As protein: CASSPPGQGGVLRGYTF. V gene TRBV18 combines with J gene TRBJ1-2, with 11 bases lining up with TRBD1. Germline V gene sequence: CDR1 KGHSH, CDR2 LQKENI. V dropped 3 bases and J dropped 8; count of bases not matched to a gene: 14. The length of the CDR3 is 17 residues.

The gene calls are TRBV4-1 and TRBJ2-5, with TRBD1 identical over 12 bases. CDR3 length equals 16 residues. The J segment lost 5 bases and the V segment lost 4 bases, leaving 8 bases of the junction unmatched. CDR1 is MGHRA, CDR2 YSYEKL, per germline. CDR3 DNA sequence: TGCGCCAGCAGCCTCACCGGGACAGGGGGCAGGGAGACCCAGTACTTC. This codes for CASSLTGTGGRETQYF.

CDR3 region: CASSLGRLAGTDTQYF. CDR3 sequence (DNA): TGCGCCAGCAGCTTGGGGAGACTAGCGGGAACAGATACGCAGTATTTT. This sequence joins TRBV5-1 and TRBJ2-3; 11 nucleotides agree with TRBD2. Germline CDR1 is SGHRS and CDR2 is YFSETQ. The length of the CDR3 is 16 residues. V was clipped by 0 bases and J by 3 bases; unmatched bases: 3.

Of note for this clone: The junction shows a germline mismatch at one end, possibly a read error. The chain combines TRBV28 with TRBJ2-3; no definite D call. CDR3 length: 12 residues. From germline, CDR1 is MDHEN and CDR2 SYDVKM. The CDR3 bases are TGTGCCAGCAGTTTAAACACAAATACGCAGTATTTT. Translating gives CASSLNTNTQYF.

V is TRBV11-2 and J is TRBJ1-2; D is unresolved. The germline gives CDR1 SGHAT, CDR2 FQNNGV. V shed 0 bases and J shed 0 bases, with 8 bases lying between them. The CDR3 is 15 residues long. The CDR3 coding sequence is TGTGCCAGCAGCTTAGATTTGGCAGCTAACTATGGCTACACCTTC. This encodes CASSLDLAANYGYTF.

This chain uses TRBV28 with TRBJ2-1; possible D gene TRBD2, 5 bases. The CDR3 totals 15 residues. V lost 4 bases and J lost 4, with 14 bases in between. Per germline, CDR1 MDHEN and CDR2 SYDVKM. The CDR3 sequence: CASSSGAEGYNEQFF. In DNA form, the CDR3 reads TGTGCCAGCAGTTCAGGAGCGGAAGGTTACAATGAGCAGTTCTTC.

CDR3 sequence (DNA): TGTGCCAGCAGCTTACAGGGGCCAGCTAACTATGGCTACACCTTC. Encoded protein: CASSLQGPANYGYTF. The chain is built from TRBV5-4 and TRBJ1-2, with TRBD1 matching 7 bases. V shed 2 bases and J 0 bases; nucleotides not matched to a gene: 4. This CDR3 comprises 15 residues. From germline, CDR1 is SGHNT and CDR2 YYREEE (reference sequence). The full variable domain, completed using reference TRBV5-4 and TRBJ1-2, is ETGVTQSPTHLIKTRGQQVTLRCSSQSGHNTVSWYQQALGQGPQFIFQYYREEENGRGNFPPRFSGLQFPNYSSELNVNALELDDSALYLCASSLQGPANYGYTFGSGTRLTVV.

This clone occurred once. The CDR3 sequence is CASSRGNTEAFF. CDR3 nucleotide sequence: TGTGCCAGCAGTAGGGGGAACACTGAAGCTTTCTTT. The V and J genes are TRBV12-3 or TRBV12-4 and TRBJ1-1; perhaps TRBD1 as D (5 bases). Trimming took off 5 bases at V and 1 base at J, with 5 bases between the two ends. The CDR3 consists of 12 residues.

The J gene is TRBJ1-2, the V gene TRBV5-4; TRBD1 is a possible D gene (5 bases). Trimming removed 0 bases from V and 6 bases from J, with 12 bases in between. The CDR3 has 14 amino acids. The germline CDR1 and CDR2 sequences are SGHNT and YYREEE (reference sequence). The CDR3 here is CASSLVGGGNGYTF. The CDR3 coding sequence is TGTGCCAGCAGCTTGGTCGGCGGGGGGAATGGCTACACCTTC.